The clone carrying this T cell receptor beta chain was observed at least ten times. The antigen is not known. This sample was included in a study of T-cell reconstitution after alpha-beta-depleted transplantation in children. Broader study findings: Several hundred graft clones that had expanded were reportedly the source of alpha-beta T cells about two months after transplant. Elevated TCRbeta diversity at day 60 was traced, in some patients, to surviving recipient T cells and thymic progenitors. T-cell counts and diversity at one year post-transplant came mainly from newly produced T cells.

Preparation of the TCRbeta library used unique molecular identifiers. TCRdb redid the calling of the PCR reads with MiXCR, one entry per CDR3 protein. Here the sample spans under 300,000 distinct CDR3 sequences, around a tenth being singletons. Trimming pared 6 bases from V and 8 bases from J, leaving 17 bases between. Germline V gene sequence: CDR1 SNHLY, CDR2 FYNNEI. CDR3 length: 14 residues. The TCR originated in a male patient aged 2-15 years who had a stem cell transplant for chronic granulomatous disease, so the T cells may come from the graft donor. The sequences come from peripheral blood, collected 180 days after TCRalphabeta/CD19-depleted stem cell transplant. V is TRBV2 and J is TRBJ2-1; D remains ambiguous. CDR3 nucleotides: TGTGCCAGCAGCAGCCGGATTCCCTTCCATGAGCAGTTCTTC. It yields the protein CASSSRIPFHEQFF.